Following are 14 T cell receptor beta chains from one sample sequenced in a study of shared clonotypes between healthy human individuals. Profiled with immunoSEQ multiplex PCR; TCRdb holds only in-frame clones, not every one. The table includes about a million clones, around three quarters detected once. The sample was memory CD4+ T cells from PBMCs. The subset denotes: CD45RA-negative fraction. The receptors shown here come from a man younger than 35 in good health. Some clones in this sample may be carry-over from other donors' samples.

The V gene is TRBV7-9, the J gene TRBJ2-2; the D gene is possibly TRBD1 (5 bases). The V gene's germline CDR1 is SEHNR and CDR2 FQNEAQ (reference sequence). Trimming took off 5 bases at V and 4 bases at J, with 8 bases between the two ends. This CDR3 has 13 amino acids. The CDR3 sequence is CASSIQGTGELFF. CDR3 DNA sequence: TGTGCCAGCAGCATTCAGGGCACCGGGGAGCTGTTTTTT. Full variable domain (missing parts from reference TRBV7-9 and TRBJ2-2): DTGVSQNPRHKITKRGQNVTFRCDPISEHNRLYWYRQTLGQGPEFLTYFQNEAQLEKSRLLSDRFSAERPKGSFSTLEIQRTEQGDSAMYLCASSIQGTGELFFGEGSRLTVL.

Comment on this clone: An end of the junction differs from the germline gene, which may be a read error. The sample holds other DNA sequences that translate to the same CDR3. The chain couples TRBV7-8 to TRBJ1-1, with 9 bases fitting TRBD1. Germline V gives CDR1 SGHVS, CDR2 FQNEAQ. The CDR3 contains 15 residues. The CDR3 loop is CASSLQGAYPTEAFF. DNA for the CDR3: TGTGCCAGCAGCCTACAGGGGGCTTATCCGACTGAGGCTTTCTTT.

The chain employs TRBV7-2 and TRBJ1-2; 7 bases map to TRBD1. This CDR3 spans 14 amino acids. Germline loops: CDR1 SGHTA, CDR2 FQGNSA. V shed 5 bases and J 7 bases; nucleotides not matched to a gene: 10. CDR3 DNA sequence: TGTGCCAGCAGCGTTCAGGGGGTTGAGGCTGGCTACACCTTC. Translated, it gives CASSVQGVEAGYTF.

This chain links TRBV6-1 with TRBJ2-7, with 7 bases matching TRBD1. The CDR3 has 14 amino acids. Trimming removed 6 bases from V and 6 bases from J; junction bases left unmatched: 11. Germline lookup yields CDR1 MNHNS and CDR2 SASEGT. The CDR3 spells CASRFSTGIPEQYF. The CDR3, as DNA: TGTGCCAGCAGATTCTCGACAGGGATCCCCGAGCAGTACTTC.

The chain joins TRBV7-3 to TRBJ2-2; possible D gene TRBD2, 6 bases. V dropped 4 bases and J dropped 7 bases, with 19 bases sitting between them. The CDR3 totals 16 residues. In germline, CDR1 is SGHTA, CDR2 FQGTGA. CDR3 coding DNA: TGTGCCAGCAGCTACGCCGGGACTCCAAGTCTCGGGGAGCTGTTTTTT. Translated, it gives CASSYAGTPSLGELFF.

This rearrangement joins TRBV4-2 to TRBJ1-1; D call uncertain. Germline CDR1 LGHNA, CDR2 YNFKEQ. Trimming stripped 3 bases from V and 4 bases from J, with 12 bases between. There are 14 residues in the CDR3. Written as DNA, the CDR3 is TGTGCCAGCAGCCAGGGCGGCCGGGGCACTGAAGCTTTCTTT. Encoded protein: CASSQGGRGTEAFF.

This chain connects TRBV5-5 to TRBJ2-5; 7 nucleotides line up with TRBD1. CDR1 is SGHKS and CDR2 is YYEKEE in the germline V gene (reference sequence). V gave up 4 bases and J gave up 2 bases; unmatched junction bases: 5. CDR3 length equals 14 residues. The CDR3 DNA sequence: TGTGCCAGCAGCCCGGGACAGCTACAAGAGACCCAGTACTTC. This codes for CASSPGQLQETQYF.

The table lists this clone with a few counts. The CDR3 sequence: CAWAQGSQPQHF. CDR3 DNA: TGTGCCTGGGCGCAGGGATCGCAGCCCCAGCATTTT. J is TRBJ1-5 and V is TRBV30; maybe TRBD1 (5 bases). Germline V gives CDR1 GTSNPN, CDR2 SVGIG (reference sequence). This CDR3 has 12 residues. The V end was cut by 5 bases, the J end by 7 bases, with 12 bases between.

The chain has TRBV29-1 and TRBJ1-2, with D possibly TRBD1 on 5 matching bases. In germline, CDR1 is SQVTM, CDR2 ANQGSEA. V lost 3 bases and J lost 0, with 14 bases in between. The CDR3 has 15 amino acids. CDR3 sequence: CSVDYGLGANYGYTF. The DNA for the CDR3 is TGCAGCGTTGATTACGGGTTAGGGGCTAACTATGGCTACACCTTC.

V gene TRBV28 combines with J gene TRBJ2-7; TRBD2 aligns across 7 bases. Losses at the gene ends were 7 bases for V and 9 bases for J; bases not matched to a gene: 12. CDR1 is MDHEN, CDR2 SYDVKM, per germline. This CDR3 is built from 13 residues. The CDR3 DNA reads TGTGCCAGCATGTATAGCGGGTCGGTGGTGCAGTACTTC. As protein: CASMYSGSVVQYF.

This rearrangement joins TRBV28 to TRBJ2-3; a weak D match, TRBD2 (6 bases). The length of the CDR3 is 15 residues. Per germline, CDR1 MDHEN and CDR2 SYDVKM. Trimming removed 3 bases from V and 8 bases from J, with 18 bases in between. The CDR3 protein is CASSFVGARRGTQYF. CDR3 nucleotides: TGTGCCAGCAGTTTTGTTGGGGCCCGGCGGGGTACGCAGTATTTT.

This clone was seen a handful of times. The CDR3 DNA reads TGTGCCAGCAGCTCCACCTCGGGAGTTAGCGGGGTACAGAACACCGGGGAGCTGTTTTTT. It translates to CASSSTSGVSGVQNTGELFF. The chain has TRBV11-3 and TRBJ2-2; 8 nucleotides line up with TRBD2. J gave up 1 base and V 4 bases, and 17 bases lay outside the gene matches. In germline, CDR1 is SGHNT, CDR2 YENEEA. This CDR3 spans 20 amino acids.

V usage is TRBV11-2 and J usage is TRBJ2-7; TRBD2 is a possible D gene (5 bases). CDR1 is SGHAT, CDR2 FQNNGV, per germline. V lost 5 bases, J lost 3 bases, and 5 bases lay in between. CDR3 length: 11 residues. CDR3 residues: CASSRDYEQYF. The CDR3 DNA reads TGTGCCAGCAGCCGGGACTACGAGCAGTACTTC.

The CDR3 is CASSAGTGNTIYF. CDR3 nucleotides: TGTGCCAGCAGTGCAGGGACTGGAAACACCATATATTTT. The rearrangement joins TRBV28 to TRBJ1-3, with a tentative D call TRBD1 (5 bases). The CDR3 extends over 13 amino acids. The V gene lost 5 bases and the J gene lost 2 bases, with 7 bases spanning the gap. Germline V lookup: CDR1 MDHEN, CDR2 SYDVKM.